Following are 20 T cell receptor beta chains from one sample sequenced in a study of vaccination and CD4 T cells after COVID-19. Noted treatment: roughly nine-day PBMC culture with coronavirus spike peptide pools or control peptides (ViraFEST assay). These TCRs are of unknown antigen specificity. An Oncomine TCR Beta short-read assay was used to sequence the DNA from cultured CD4+ T cells. TCRdb re-analysed the PCR reads in MiXCR, keeping a single row per CDR3 protein. Of some 8,200 distinct CDR3 sequences listed, 50% to 65% were seen once; the top ten hold 15% to 20%. The material sequenced was CD4+ T cells from blood, cultured in vitro. These receptor sequences come from a human donor who had recovered from COVID-19.

This rearrangement joins TRBV11-3 to TRBJ2-5; D assignment may be TRBD1 or TRBD2 (7 bases each). Between the trimmed V and J ends, which lost 5 bases and 4 bases, there was a span of 23 bases. CDR3 length: 17 amino acids. Germline-derived CDR1 and CDR2 are SGHNT and YENEEA. CDR3 sequence (DNA): TGTGCCAGCAGCCCCCGCAGGGGGGGAGACTATCGAGAGACCCAGTACTTC. It translates to CASSPRRGGDYRETQYF.

This clonotype was seen only a few times. This chain uses TRBV27 with TRBJ1-5, with 10 nucleotides matching TRBD1. After removal of 5 bases from V and 2 bases from J, the junction contained 9 bases not matched to a gene. The CDR3 is made up of 17 amino acids. Per the germline V gene, CDR1 is MNHEY and CDR2 is SMNVEV (reference sequence). CDR3 sequence: CASSPYSGTGGNQPQHF. The CDR3 nucleotides read TGTGCCAGCAGTCCTTACTCCGGGACAGGGGGCAATCAGCCCCAGCATTTT.

CDR3 sequence (DNA): TGCAGTGCTAGTCGGTTAGTAATGGGGGGCGATCAGCCCCAGCATTTT. Translation gives CSASRLVMGGDQPQHF. V and J are TRBV20-1 and TRBJ1-5, with D perhaps TRBD1 (6 bases). V shed 3 bases and J shed 5 bases, with 20 bases lying between them. This CDR3 has 16 amino acids. The V gene's germline CDR1 is DFQATT and CDR2 SNEGSKA (reference sequence).

The chain links TRBV5-6 to TRBJ1-1; maybe TRBD1 (6 bases). CDR1 and CDR2 from the germline V gene are SGHDT and YYEEEE. V was clipped by 4 bases and J by 3 bases, with 16 bases between them. The length of the CDR3 is 15 residues. As DNA, the CDR3 is TGTGCCAGCAGCCCCTCAGACAGGCGGGACACTGAAGCTTTCTTT. Residues: CASSPSDRRDTEAFF. Combining the CDR3 with reference TRBV5-6 and TRBJ1-1 gives the whole variable domain DAGVTQSPTHLIKTRGQQVTLRCSPKSGHDTVSWYQQALGQGPQFIFQYYEEEERQRGNFPDRFSGHQFPNYSSELNVNALLLGDSALYLCASSPSDRRDTEAFFGQGTRLTVV.

The chain joins TRBV6-2 or TRBV6-3 to TRBJ2-7; 8 bases are a match to TRBD2. Near its end, the DNA agrees better with TRBJ2-5, so the J call may be wrong. Per germline, CDR1 MNHEY and CDR2 SVGEGT. The CDR3 totals 15 residues. The CDR3 DNA sequence: TGTGCCAGCAGTTACTCGGGACTAGGGCAAGAGACCCAGTACTTC. As protein: CASSYSGLGQETQYF.

This clonotype was recorded once. V usage is TRBV20-1 and J usage is TRBJ2-1, with D tentatively TRBD1 or TRBD2 (5 bases each). Germline CDR1 reads DFQATT; CDR2 reads SNEGSKA (reference sequence). Trimming left V 6 bases short and J 3 bases short, with 18 bases between. The CDR3 spans 15 residues. CDR3 DNA sequence: TGCAGTGCCCCCGGCGGATTGAGGGGCTACAATGAGCAGTTCTTC. It encodes CSAPGGLRGYNEQFF.

This clonotype showed up just a few times. The chain links TRBV20-1 to TRBJ1-1; 7 nucleotides align to TRBD1. V shed 6 bases and J 1 base; nucleotides not matched to a gene: 11. Germline loops: CDR1 DFQATT, CDR2 SNEGSKA (reference sequence). CDR3 length: 15 residues. CDR3 protein: CSAAYTGTANTEAFF. The CDR3 bases are TGCAGTGCAGCCTATACCGGGACAGCGAACACTGAAGCTTTCTTT.

This chain uses TRBV28 with TRBJ2-1, with D unclear. V lost 7 bases and J 3 bases, leaving 19 bases between the germline ends. CDR3 length equals 16 residues. CDR1 MDHEN and CDR2 SYDVKM come from the germline V gene. CDR3 bases: TGTGCCAGCATCTCATTGGGTTCGCGGTACTACAATGAGCAGTTCTTC. Protein product: CASISLGSRYYNEQFF.

This rearrangement joins TRBV27 to TRBJ2-5, with 13 bases identical to TRBD2. The V gene's germline CDR1 is MNHEY and CDR2 SMNVEV (reference sequence). V lost 6 bases to trimming and J lost 4 bases; unmatched junction nucleotides: 8. The CDR3 extends over 16 amino acids. The CDR3 here is CASRLLAGGPGETQYF. CDR3 DNA sequence: TGTGCCAGCAGATTACTAGCGGGGGGGCCGGGAGAGACCCAGTACTTC.

The gene calls are TRBV28 and TRBJ1-1; no definite D call. The V gene's germline CDR1 is MDHEN and CDR2 SYDVKM. V was trimmed by 8 bases and J by 4 bases, leaving 11 bases between them. The CDR3 consists of 12 residues. The CDR3 here is CASSSRGTEAFF. DNA of the CDR3: TGTGCCAGCTCCTCCCGGGGCACTGAAGCTTTCTTT. The full variable domain, rest sourced from reference TRBV28 and TRBJ1-1, is DVKVTQSSRYLVKRTGEKVFLECVQDMDHENMFWYRQDPGLGLRLIYFSYDVKMKEKGDIPEGYSVSREKKERFSLILESASTNQTSMYLCASSSRGTEAFFGQGTRLTVV.

V is TRBV24-1 and J is TRBJ2-1; 11 bases fit TRBD2. Per germline, CDR1 KGHDR and CDR2 SFDVKD. The V and J ends lost 0 bases and 8 bases, in that order; junction bases with no gene match: 5. The CDR3 extends over 16 amino acids. CDR3 nucleotides: TGTGCCACCAGTGATTTGACTAGCGGGAGTATCCATGAGCAGTTCTTC. Protein product: CATSDLTSGSIHEQFF.

The V and J genes are TRBV11-2 and TRBJ2-4, with D perhaps being TRBD1 or TRBD2 (6 bases each). V lost 5 bases and J 13 bases, leaving 21 bases between the germline ends. In germline, CDR1 is SGHAT, CDR2 FQNNGV. The CDR3 runs to 14 residues. CDR3 residues: CASSPSGDSQTQYF. The CDR3, as DNA: TGTGCCAGCAGCCCCTCAGGGGACTCCCAAACACAGTACTTC.

This chain joins TRBV6-1 and TRBJ2-7; D is perhaps TRBD1 (6 bases). The V end was cut by 8 bases, the J end by 6 bases, with 20 bases between. The CDR3 covers 14 residues. Looked up from germline, CDR1 is MNHNS and CDR2 is SASEGT. The CDR3: CASSHTQGSGEQYF. In DNA, the CDR3 is TGTGCCAGCTCGCACACCCAGGGGTCCGGCGAGCAGTACTTC.

This clonotype was recorded a few times. The J gene is TRBJ2-1, the V gene TRBV20-1; 14 bases line up with TRBD2. The CDR3 runs to 15 residues. Per germline, CDR1 DFQATT and CDR2 SNEGSKA (reference sequence). V dropped 5 bases and J dropped 5; count of bases not matched to a gene: 5. The CDR3 here is CSAGRLAGGDNEQFF. The CDR3 DNA follows: TGCAGTGCTGGCCGACTAGCGGGAGGGGACAATGAGCAGTTCTTC.

This clonotype was detected only a few times. The chain recombines TRBV6-5 with TRBJ2-7; perhaps D is TRBD1 or TRBD2 (6 bases each). The V and J ends lost 0 bases and 3 bases respectively, with 12 bases between them. The CDR3 loop spans 15 amino acids. CDR1 is MNHEY, CDR2 SVGAGI, per germline. The CDR3 region is CASSYSGGYSYEQYF. In nucleotides, the CDR3 is TGTGCCAGCAGTTACTCAGGGGGGTATAGCTACGAGCAGTACTTC.

This clonotype is a singleton in its sample. This chain joins TRBV29-1 and TRBJ1-2, with 8 bases matching TRBD1. Germline loops: CDR1 SQVTM, CDR2 ANQGSEA. The CDR3 sequence is 13 residues long. J was trimmed by 3 bases and V by 7 bases; bases with no gene match: 7. CDR3 amino acids: CSAGQGIDYGYTF. For the CDR3, the DNA is TGCAGCGCTGGACAGGGTATAGACTATGGCTACACCTTC.

The chain is built from TRBV7-9 and TRBJ2-5, with D possibly matching TRBD1 (6 bases). The CDR3 totals 14 residues. Germline CDR1 is SEHNR and CDR2 is FQNEAQ (reference sequence). V gave up 5 bases and J gave up 5 bases, with 15 bases separating them. The DNA of the CDR3 is TGTGCCAGCAGCCAGGGCTGGCAGGGGGAGACCCAGTACTTC. It is translated as CASSQGWQGETQYF.

Relative to its sample, this clonotype is medium-sized. J is TRBJ1-2 and V is TRBV2, with 7 bases matching TRBD1. V was pared by 10 bases and J by 8 bases, with 7 bases of the junction left unmatched. From germline, CDR1 is SNHLY and CDR2 FYNNEI. CDR3 length equals 11 residues. CDR3 sequence reads: CATDRDGGYTF. In nucleotides, the CDR3 is TGTGCCACAGACAGGGATGGCGGCTACACCTTC.

V and J are TRBV6-1 and TRBJ1-5, with a tentative D call TRBD1 (6 bases). Trimming took 6 bases from V and 3 from J, leaving 15 bases between them. The CDR3 consists of 15 residues. Per germline, CDR1 MNHNS and CDR2 SASEGT. For the CDR3, the DNA is TGTGCCAGCAGCGAATCTACAGGGTTCAATCAGCCCCAGCATTTT. This translates into CASSESTGFNQPQHF.

This clonotype was detected a few times. The rearrangement joins TRBV5-4 to TRBJ1-1; no firm D call. V gave up 4 bases and J gave up 6 bases, with 10 bases separating them. The CDR3 length is 12 residues. Germline CDR1 SGHNT, CDR2 YYREEE (reference sequence). CDR3 protein: CASSPMVPEAFF. CDR3 DNA: TGTGCCAGCAGCCCCATGGTCCCTGAAGCTTTCTTT.